This entry describes one T cell receptor beta chain. This clonotype was recorded a few times. Its antigen is not yet known. No much larger clone is present one base from it, and per-base qualities are unavailable. In the germline V gene, CDR1 corresponds to SGHRS and CDR2 to YFSETQ. A distance of 16 bases separates the germline ends of V and J, which lose 4 bases and 4 bases respectively. From the cysteine through the phenylalanine, the CDR3 covers 15 amino acids. Of all the DNA, just the CDR3 is kept, 45 bases in frame from base 1. This specimen belongs to a study of patients and donors after allogeneic stem cell transplantation (dated by TCRdb to 2019 to 2021). The receptor library was made with RT-PCR. The sequencer was a NextSeq 550. Through fastp at Q25 and MiXCR, TCRdb rebuilt clones from the public reads, retaining in-frame beta chains. Rows with a matching CDR3 protein are joined into one entry that keeps the most common DNA and genes. For this sample the table gives about 960,000 distinct CDR3 sequences, of which roughly 18% were detected only once. The top ten hold around 5.5% of the sample.

The TCR comes from a human donor who was either an allogeneic HSCT recipient or a stem cell or donor lymphocyte infusion donor (not recorded which). It is not recorded whose cells these are; they may come from a transplant donor. The sequenced sample consisted of blood, either unsorted or a sorted T cell fraction (not recorded which). This chain joins TRBV5-1 to TRBJ2-3, and the D gene may be TRBD2, 5 bases matching. Here the CDR3 is given as CASSHTSPDSDTQYF. The nucleotides read TGCGCCAGCAGCCACACCTCCCCGGACTCAGATACGCAGTATTTT.